These 23 T cell receptor beta chains were all obtained from the same sample, sequenced in a study of cytomegalovirus exposure and HLA in healthy donors. The assay was immunoSEQ multiplex PCR, and TCRdb's table has in-frame clones only and misses some. The table has over 85,000 clones, around nine tenths seen once. Input material: PBMCs. The receptors here all came from a woman in her late teens or twenties in good health and CMV-seronegative.

This clone was counted only a few times. V gene TRBV7-9 combines with J gene TRBJ1-1, with TRBD1 as a possible D gene (5 bases). This CDR3 contains 13 residues. CDR1 and CDR2 from the germline V gene are SEHNR and FQNEAQ (reference sequence). The germline V and J ends were trimmed by 6 bases and 4 bases, with 12 bases remaining between them. CDR3 amino acids: CASRGEGFTEAFF. CDR3 coding DNA: TGTGCCAGCAGGGGGGAGGGTTTCACTGAAGCTTTCTTT. The complete variable domain, with remaining parts taken from reference TRBV7-9 and TRBJ1-1, reads DTGVSQNPRHKITKRGQNVTFRCDPISEHNRLYWYRQTLGQGPEFLTYFQNEAQLEKSRLLSDRFSAERPKGSFSTLEIQRTEQGDSAMYLCASRGEGFTEAFFGQGTRLTVV.

This sequence joins TRBV6-1 and TRBJ1-2; D might be TRBD1 (6 bases). The length of the CDR3 is 15 residues. V was shortened by 2 bases and J by 4 bases, with 14 bases between the two germline ends. The germline V gene encodes CDR1 MNHNS and CDR2 SASEGT. The CDR3 DNA reads TGTGCCAGCAGTGAATCGGGGGGCATGGGCTATGGCTACACCTTC. Translation gives CASSESGGMGYGYTF.

This clone appeared a single time. The J gene is TRBJ1-1, the V gene TRBV4-3; D might be TRBD1 (5 bases). This CDR3 is built from 15 residues. Trimming cost V 3 bases and J 4 bases, with 15 bases left between them. Germline values: CDR1 LGHNA, CDR2 YSLEER. The DNA for the CDR3 is TGCGCCAGCAGCCATGCGTCAGGCAGGGCCACTGAAGCTTTCTTT. Translating gives CASSHASGRATEAFF.

A single count supports this clone. The V gene is TRBV5-4, the J gene TRBJ2-7; a weak D match, TRBD2 (7 bases). Germline V gene data show CDR1 as SGHNT and CDR2 as YYREEE (reference sequence). This CDR3 has 14 amino acids. V was trimmed by 3 bases and J by 3 bases, leaving 13 bases between them. The CDR3 loop is CASSSGGRGYEQYF. The CDR3 nucleotides are TGTGCCAGCAGCTCGGGAGGCAGGGGCTACGAGCAGTACTTC.

J is TRBJ2-5 and V is TRBV27, with 9 nucleotides matching TRBD1. Trimming at V came to 6 bases and at J to 6 bases, leaving 11 bases not matched to a gene. The CDR3 extends over 15 amino acids. Per the germline V gene, CDR1 is MNHEY and CDR2 is SMNVEV (reference sequence). Written as DNA, the CDR3 is TGTGCCAGCAGCGACTCAACAGGGGGCGCGAAGACCCAGTACTTC. It codes for CASSDSTGGAKTQYF.

The chain carries TRBV15 and TRBJ2-1; TRBD2 aligns across 12 bases. This CDR3 has 16 residues. The V and J ends lost 4 bases and 7 bases, in that order; junction bases with no gene match: 8. Per germline, CDR1 LNHNV and CDR2 YYDKDF (reference sequence). The CDR3 spells CATSTRLAGVGNEQFF. The CDR3 nucleotides read TGTGCCACCAGCACGAGACTAGCGGGAGTTGGGAATGAGCAGTTCTTC.

The rearrangement links TRBV18 to TRBJ2-5, with 7 nucleotides matching TRBD2. There are 14 residues in the CDR3. V shed 3 bases and J 7 bases; nucleotides not matched to a gene: 8. The V gene's germline CDR1 is KGHSH and CDR2 LQKENI. DNA for the CDR3: TGTGCCAGCTCACCGAGACCGTGGGAGGGGACCCAGTACTTC. This translates into CASSPRPWEGTQYF.

The genes are TRBV6-5 and TRBJ2-7, with D maybe TRBD1 (6 bases). V gave up 7 bases and J gave up 4 bases, with 17 bases separating them. Germline assignment: CDR1 MNHEY and CDR2 SVGAGI. The CDR3 runs 14 residues. The chain's CDR3 is CASIAQGLGYEQYF. Written as DNA, the CDR3 is TGTGCCAGCATTGCACAGGGTTTGGGTTACGAGCAGTACTTC.

This chain joins TRBV30 and TRBJ1-4; 11 nucleotides agree with TRBD1. This CDR3 has 12 amino acids. Per germline, CDR1 GTSNPN and CDR2 SVGIG (reference sequence). CDR3 bases: TGTGCTGCGGGACAGGGGGATCGGAAACTGTTTTTT. Its protein is CAAGQGDRKLFF.

The CDR3 region is CASSFLGLVAGGELFF. In nucleotides, the CDR3 is TGTGCCAGCAGTTTCCTCGGACTAGTCGCGGGCGGGGAGCTGTTTTTT. The chain employs TRBV28 and TRBJ2-2; 7 positions match TRBD2. The germline gives CDR1 MDHEN, CDR2 SYDVKM. This CDR3 has 16 amino acids. The ends lost 3 bases at V and 7 bases at J; junction bases unmatched: 11.

This chain uses TRBV6-1 with TRBJ2-2; TRBD2 might be the D (6 bases). The germline V gene has CDR1 MNHNS and CDR2 SASEGT. Trimming shortened V by 4 bases and J by 3 bases, and 12 bases separated the two germline ends. The CDR3 is 15 amino acids. Here the CDR3 reads CASSVASAYTGELFF. CDR3 bases: TGTGCCAGCAGTGTAGCTAGCGCGTACACCGGGGAGCTGTTTTTT.

The chain joins TRBV28 to TRBJ1-3; no reliable D call. Germline-derived CDR1 and CDR2 are MDHEN and SYDVKM. This CDR3 has 16 residues. Trimming removed 5 bases at V and 0 bases at J, with 14 bases between. The CDR3, as DNA: TGTGCCAGCAGTCCCTCCGCGGCGAGCTCTGGAAACACCATATATTTT. Translating it yields CASSPSAASSGNTIYF. Complete variable domain (other parts from reference TRBV28 and TRBJ1-3): DVKVTQSSRYLVKRTGEKVFLECVQDMDHENMFWYRQDPGLGLRLIYFSYDVKMKEKGDIPEGYSVSREKKERFSLILESASTNQTSMYLCASSPSAASSGNTIYFGEGSWLTVV.

The CDR3 bases are TGCGCCAGCAGCTTGGTCCGGACGGGAGCCGATTCACCCCTCCACTTT. Amino acids: CASSLVRTGADSPLHF. J is TRBJ1-6 and V is TRBV5-1, with D unresolved. The CDR3 loop spans 16 amino acids. The V end was cut by 0 bases, the J end by 8 bases, with 15 bases between. Germline-derived CDR1 and CDR2 are SGHRS and YFSETQ.

The CDR3 loop reads CASAPGLVGYEQYF. CDR3 nucleotides: TGTGCCAGCGCCCCGGGACTAGTAGGCTACGAGCAGTACTTC. The J gene is TRBJ2-7, the V gene TRBV27; 8 bases are shared with TRBD2. V lost 8 bases and J lost 3; bases outside the gene matches: 9. Germline V CDR1 and CDR2: MNHEY, SMNVEV (reference sequence). This CDR3 is 14 amino acids long.

The chain has TRBV29-1 and TRBJ1-2; TRBD1 matches at 10 bases. V trimming: 7 bases; J trimming: 4 bases; junction bases outside the gene matches: 9. Germline loops: CDR1 SQVTM, CDR2 ANQGSEA. This CDR3 has 14 amino acids. CDR3 coding DNA: TGCAGCGCGCGACAGGGGGCGGAGGGCTATGGCTACACCTTC. This translates into CSARQGAEGYGYTF.

This chain links TRBV2 with TRBJ2-7, with a tentative D call TRBD1 (5 bases). Trimming left V 8 bases short and J 5 bases short, with 10 bases between. This CDR3 has 11 residues. Looked up from germline, CDR1 is SNHLY and CDR2 is FYNNEI. For the CDR3, the DNA is TGTGCCAGCGCCCAAGGGGACGAGCAGTACTTC. This gives the protein CASAQGDEQYF.

The chain links TRBV6-1 to TRBJ2-3; D possibly corresponds to TRBD2 (5 bases). The ends were cut back, 4 bases at V and 2 bases at J, with 10 bases in the middle. The CDR3 totals 14 residues. CDR1 is MNHNS, CDR2 SASEGT, per germline. CDR3 in amino acids: CASSGGPSTDTQYF. The CDR3 DNA is TGTGCCAGCAGTGGCGGGCCCTCCACAGATACGCAGTATTTT.

The V call is TRBV28, the J call TRBJ2-1; the D gene is possibly TRBD2 (7 bases). CDR3 size: 14 residues. Germline V gives CDR1 MDHEN, CDR2 SYDVKM. Trimming shortened V by 5 bases and J by 10 bases, and 18 bases separated the two germline ends. The CDR3 DNA follows: TGTGCCAGCAGTCCGCGACGGGGGGCCAGGGAGCAGTTCTTC. Translated: CASSPRRGAREQFF.

This rearrangement joins TRBV27 to TRBJ1-4; TRBD1 matches 12 bases. The CDR3 totals 17 residues. CDR1 MNHEY and CDR2 SMNVEV come from the germline V gene (reference sequence). V lost 6 bases to trimming and J lost 7 bases; unmatched junction nucleotides: 12. CDR3 coding DNA: TGTGCCAGCAGCCCATGGGACAGGGGGCTTTGGGGTGAAAAACTGTTTTTT. Its protein product is CASSPWDRGLWGEKLFF.

This chain links TRBV5-6 with TRBJ2-5; 12 nucleotides line up with TRBD2. Losses at the gene ends were 3 bases for V and 2 bases for J; bases not matched to a gene: 5. The CDR3 loop spans 16 amino acids. Germline CDR1 reads SGHDT; CDR2 reads YYEEEE. The CDR3 sequence: CASSWASGGAQETQYF. CDR3 sequence (DNA): TGTGCCAGCAGCTGGGCTAGCGGGGGGGCTCAAGAGACCCAGTACTTC.

The chain employs TRBV27 and TRBJ2-7; TRBD2 is a possible D gene (6 bases). Germline lookup yields CDR1 MNHEY and CDR2 SMNVEV (reference sequence). CDR3 length equals 12 residues. The CDR3 protein is CVTGGLGYEQYF. The CDR3 DNA sequence: TGTGTTACTGGGGGGTTAGGTTACGAGCAGTACTTC.

To note about this clone: At one end, the junction sequence differs from germline, possibly due to a read error. The chain has TRBV7-7 and TRBJ1-1; 8 bases map to TRBD1. Germline-derived CDR1 and CDR2 are SSHAT and FNYEAQ (reference sequence). CDR3 size: 17 residues. The CDR3 DNA follows: TGTGCTAGCAGTTTCATCTGGACAGGGTCCCTGAACACTGAAGCTTTCTTT. Amino acid sequence: CASSFIWTGSLNTEAFF.

This chain links TRBV19 with TRBJ1-3; tentative D call: TRBD1 (6 bases). The V gene's germline CDR1 is LNHDA and CDR2 SQIVND (reference sequence). This CDR3 contains 15 residues. V was cut by 3 bases and J by 1 base, with 10 bases left in between. The CDR3 DNA sequence: TGTGCCAGTAGTATTACAGGGTTTTCTGGAAACACCATATATTTT. Encoded protein: CASSITGFSGNTIYF. The full variable domain, its missing parts supplied by reference TRBV19 and TRBJ1-3, is DGGITQSPKYLFRKEGQNVTLSCEQNLNHDAMYWYRQDPGQGLRLIYYSQIVNDFQKGDIAEGYSVSREKKESFPLTVTSAQKNPTAFYLCASSITGFSGNTIYFGEGSWLTVV.